Listed here are 29 T cell receptor beta chains from one sample, sequenced in a study of monozygotic twins with inflammatory bowel disease. After re-calling the 5' RACE reads, TCRdb lists one entry per CDR3 protein, DNA absent. There are some 170,000 distinct CDR3 sequences in the sample, with 2.4% held by the top ten. Sequenced: blood. The receptors were gathered from a human donor with ulcerative colitis or Crohn's disease, or a healthy co-twin of an affected twin (not recorded which).

V is TRBV20-1 and J is TRBJ2-3; TCRdb returns TRBD1, unconfirmable since there is no DNA. Looked up from germline, CDR1 is DFQATT and CDR2 is SNEGSKA (reference sequence). CDR3 length: 17 residues. The CDR3 sequence: CSARSKGGRGRPDTQYF.

This chain uses TRBV28 with TRBJ1-4; TCRdb's D call, TRBD1, is unchecked because there is no DNA. This CDR3 is built from 15 residues. Looked up from germline, CDR1 is MDHEN and CDR2 is SYDVKM. The CDR3 protein is CASRKYRETNEKLFF.

This chain uses TRBV15 with TRBJ2-1. The germline V gene has CDR1 LNHNV and CDR2 YYDKDF (reference sequence). The CDR3 runs 15 residues. The CDR3 loop is CATSRGESSYNEQFF.

The CDR3 protein is CASSLAGSNEQFF. V gene TRBV12-3 or TRBV12-4 combines with J gene TRBJ2-1; TCRdb's D call of TRBD2 is untestable without DNA. The CDR3 is 13 amino acids.

The chain couples TRBV7-3 to TRBJ2-1; as DNA is missing, the TRBD2 call by TCRdb cannot be tested. Germline CDR1 SGHTA, CDR2 FQGTGA. The CDR3 is 15 residues long. The CDR3 region is CASSPIGSKGNEQFF.

The V gene is TRBV6-4, the J gene TRBJ2-7; TCRdb outputs TRBD1, but without DNA this stays unchecked. Germline V gives CDR1 MRHNA, CDR2 SNTAGT. CDR3 length: 12 residues. CDR3 sequence: CASSDRVREQYF.

V and J are TRBV16 and TRBJ1-5. Germline V gene lookup returns CDR1 KGHSY and CDR2 FQNENV. The CDR3 runs to 13 residues. This CDR3 reads CASSQSRDQPQHF.

The V call is TRBV5-1, the J call TRBJ2-3; TCRdb returns TRBD2, unconfirmable since there is no DNA. Germline V gene lookup returns CDR1 SGHRS and CDR2 YFSETQ. The CDR3 runs 15 residues. CDR3 residues: CASSVLAGGPDTQYF. Full variable domain (missing parts from reference TRBV5-1 and TRBJ2-3): KAGVTQTPRYLIKTRGQQVTLSCSPISGHRSVSWYQQTPGQGLQFLFEYFSETQRNKGNFPGRFSGRQFSNSRSEMNVSTLELGDSALYLCASSVLAGGPDTQYFGPGTRLTVL.

The chain recombines TRBV4-3 with TRBJ2-1; the TCRdb call, TRBD2, lacks DNA for checking. CDR3 length: 15 residues. Germline V gene data show CDR1 as LGHNA and CDR2 as YSLEER. CDR3 sequence: CASSHLAGRLNEQFF.

This chain connects TRBV28 to TRBJ1-5. In germline, CDR1 is MDHEN, CDR2 SYDVKM. The CDR3 covers 15 residues. CDR3 sequence reads: CASSLGGPSSQPQHF.

The chain joins TRBV20-1 to TRBJ1-1. Germline V lookup: CDR1 DFQATT, CDR2 SNEGSKA (reference sequence). This CDR3 region has 13 residues. The CDR3 here is CSAMDRSSTEAFF.

The J gene is TRBJ2-1, the V gene TRBV5-4; the D call of TRBD2 rests on TCRdb alone, since no DNA is present to check it. Looked up from germline, CDR1 is SGHNT and CDR2 is YYREEE (reference sequence). The CDR3 extends over 16 amino acids. This CDR3 is CASSLAGTSRYNEQFF.

The chain recombines TRBV5-1 with TRBJ2-3; TCRdb selects TRBD2, and the lack of DNA leaves this call unchecked. The CDR3 sequence is 17 residues long. Germline V gene data show CDR1 as SGHRS and CDR2 as YFSETQ. The chain's CDR3 is CASSSGTSGSRLDTQYF.

The chain carries TRBV5-1 and TRBJ2-7. The CDR3 is 15 residues long. Germline V CDR1 and CDR2: SGHRS, YFSETQ. CDR3 loop: CASSFGVIGSYEQYF.

V and J are TRBV5-1 and TRBJ1-2; TCRdb returns TRBD1, unconfirmable since there is no DNA. Germline lookup yields CDR1 SGHRS and CDR2 YFSETQ. This CDR3 has 15 residues. This CDR3 is CASRVGTGLNYGYTF.

The J gene is TRBJ2-1, the V gene TRBV20-1; the TRBD2 assignment by TCRdb is unverifiable without DNA. The germline V gene has CDR1 DFQATT and CDR2 SNEGSKA (reference sequence). The CDR3 runs to 17 residues. CDR3: CSAPSLQIGLEGNEQFF.

The CDR3 here is CASARRDGGYTF. J is TRBJ1-2 and V is TRBV19; TCRdb's D call, TRBD1, is unchecked because there is no DNA. The CDR3 loop spans 12 amino acids. The V gene's germline CDR1 is LNHDA and CDR2 SQIVND (reference sequence). The full variable domain, rest sourced from reference TRBV19 and TRBJ1-2, is DGGITQSPKYLFRKEGQNVTLSCEQNLNHDAMYWYRQDPGQGLRLIYYSQIVNDFQKGDIAEGYSVSREKKESFPLTVTSAQKNPTAFYLCASARRDGGYTFGSGTRLTVV.

This sequence joins TRBV19 and TRBJ1-5. The length of the CDR3 is 13 residues. Germline assignment: CDR1 LNHDA and CDR2 SQIVND (reference sequence). CDR3 loop: CASSAVSNQPQHF.

CDR3 protein: CASSAYRGPGANVLTF. The genes are TRBV28 and TRBJ2-6; the D gene TCRdb calls, TRBD1, cannot be checked with no DNA. This CDR3 region has 16 residues. CDR1 MDHEN and CDR2 SYDVKM come from the germline V gene. The full variable domain, its missing parts supplied by reference TRBV28 and TRBJ2-6, is DVKVTQSSRYLVKRTGEKVFLECVQDMDHENMFWYRQDPGLGLRLIYFSYDVKMKEKGDIPEGYSVSREKKERFSLILESASTNQTSMYLCASSAYRGPGANVLTFGAGSRLTVL.

The chain joins TRBV18 to TRBJ2-2; TCRdb's D call of TRBD1 is untestable without DNA. Germline V gene data show CDR1 as KGHSH and CDR2 as LQKENI. There are 16 residues in the CDR3. The CDR3 reads CASSPGGGINTGELFF.

This CDR3 is CASSGTDYSYEQYF. The V gene is TRBV2, the J gene TRBJ2-7; the D gene TCRdb calls, TRBD1, cannot be checked with no DNA. Germline V gene sequence: CDR1 SNHLY, CDR2 FYNNEI. This CDR3 has 14 residues.

The chain joins TRBV7-3 to TRBJ2-3; TCRdb proposes TRBD2, but this gene call is untestable without DNA. The V gene's germline CDR1 is SGHTA and CDR2 FQGTGA. The CDR3 length is 15 residues. CDR3 residues: CASSPRVSGTDTQYF.

The gene calls are TRBV5-1 and TRBJ2-7; lacking DNA, the TRBD2 call made by TCRdb goes unchecked. From germline, CDR1 is SGHRS and CDR2 YFSETQ. The CDR3 is 16 amino acids. Here the CDR3 reads CASSLAGGQGVHEQYF.

The rearrangement links TRBV5-1 to TRBJ2-3; TCRdb calls TRBD2, which cannot be checked without DNA. The CDR3 sequence is 16 residues long. Germline V gene data show CDR1 as SGHRS and CDR2 as YFSETQ. The CDR3 region is CASSLGTSGFTDTQYF.

This sequence joins TRBV7-2 and TRBJ2-7; TCRdb indicates TRBD1, and absent DNA this call remains unverified. CDR3 length: 15 residues. Germline values: CDR1 SGHTA, CDR2 FQGNSA. CDR3 amino acids: CASSSDRAISYEQYF.

The V gene is TRBV7-3, the J gene TRBJ2-1; TCRdb picks TRBD2, but there is no DNA to check that call. This CDR3 has 16 residues. Germline V CDR1 and CDR2: SGHTA, FQGTGA. The CDR3 here is CASSFLAGGMYNEQFF. Based on the CDR3 plus reference TRBV7-3 and TRBJ2-1, the full variable domain is GAGVSQTPSNKVTEKGKYVELRCDPISGHTALYWYRQSLGQGPEFLIYFQGTGAADDSGLPNDRFFAVRPEGSVSTLKIQRTERGDSAVYLCASSFLAGGMYNEQFFGPGTRLTVL.

This rearrangement joins TRBV29-1 to TRBJ1-4; TCRdb reports TRBD1, a call that lacks DNA to check it against. From germline, CDR1 is SQVTM and CDR2 ANQGSEA. The length of the CDR3 is 14 residues. The CDR3 is CSVGGKQANEKLFF.

V is TRBV12-3 or TRBV12-4 and J is TRBJ1-2; the TRBD1 assignment by TCRdb is unverifiable without DNA. CDR3 size: 13 residues. CDR3 sequence: CASTGGPVYGYTF.

The chain is built from TRBV12-3 or TRBV12-4 and TRBJ2-3; TCRdb reports TRBD1, a call that lacks DNA to check it against. CDR3 length: 13 residues. The CDR3 is CASSNRDSYTQYF.